The rows below give T cell receptor beta chains drawn from one sample of a study of blood T cells in healthy people across ages. MiXCR, run by TCRdb on the 5' RACE reads, gives a single entry per CDR3 protein. Of just under 750,000 distinct CDR3 sequences listed, approximately 22% were seen once; the top ten hold 22%. What was sequenced was blood. The receptor set was obtained from a man aged 65-85 years in good health. CDR3s include the opening cysteine and the closing phenylalanine or tryptophan. The D gene is left open where the match is weak.

v_gene	d_gene	CDR3aa
TRBV12-3/TRBV12-4	TRBD2	CASSLARFSGSRDTQYF
TRBV19	TRBD1	CASSLGQGRQFNEQFF
TRBV25-1	TRBD1	CASSELGQGGPSTDTQYF
TRBV3-1	.	CASSQDRFEELFF
TRBV25-1	.	CASSEGRSIYTF
TRBV20-1	.	CSASLPSGGNHPQHF
TRBV12-3/TRBV12-4	.	CASSTIREQFF
TRBV4-2	TRBD2	CASSQVTSGGGETQYF
TRBV12-3/TRBV12-4	TRBD2	CASRIGTSGFNEQFF
TRBV7-9	.	CASSSRRDGEKLFF
TRBV5-1	TRBD1	CASSILTGRRAEAFF
TRBV15	.	CATSRDRWGENTGELFF
TRBV29-1	.	CSVGAAHPSDTQYF
TRBV6-2/TRBV6-3	.	CASSYSTGPQHF